This TCR beta chain was captured in a study of T-cell reconstitution after alpha-beta-depleted transplantation in children. The CDR3 consists of 12 residues. CDR1 is DFQATT, CDR2 SNEGSKA, per germline (reference sequence). Trimming stripped 5 bases from V and 5 bases from J, with 10 bases between. During its preparation, the TCRbeta library received unique molecular identifiers. From the PCR reads, TCRdb called clonotypes with MiXCR, one entry per CDR3 protein. In the table there are approximately 200,000 distinct CDR3 sequences, less than 15% of which are singletons. This clonotype was counted ten times or more.

Sequenced material: PBMCs from the stem cell graft donor, taken from the stem cell graft. The chain has TRBV20-1 and TRBJ1-5; tentative D call: TRBD1 (5 bases). The clonotype was recovered from a human donor who donated a stem cell graft to a child with acute lymphoblastic leukemia. The CDR3 loop is CSARTSDQPQHF. The CDR3 region has the DNA TGCAGTGCTCGGACAAGCGATCAGCCCCAGCATTTT.